The subject of this entry is one TCR beta chain. Some clones are missing from TCRdb's copy, which holds only in-frame ones; the method was immunoSEQ multiplex PCR. The table includes 190,000 or so clones, roughly 91% detected once. The data belong to a study of T cell responses to AZD1222 COVID-19 vaccine. V was trimmed by 10 bases and J by 0 bases, leaving 6 bases between them. CDR3 size: 12 residues. The germline V gene has CDR1 LNHDA and CDR2 SQIVND (reference sequence). The clonotype originates from an adult who received the AZD1222 COVID-19 vaccine. V and J are TRBV19 and TRBJ2-2; D is uncertain. Material: peripheral blood, obtained 28 days after the second AZD1222 dose. DNA for the CDR3: TGTGCCATTAGGACGAACACCGGGGAGCTGTTTTTT. The encoded protein is CAIRTNTGELFF.